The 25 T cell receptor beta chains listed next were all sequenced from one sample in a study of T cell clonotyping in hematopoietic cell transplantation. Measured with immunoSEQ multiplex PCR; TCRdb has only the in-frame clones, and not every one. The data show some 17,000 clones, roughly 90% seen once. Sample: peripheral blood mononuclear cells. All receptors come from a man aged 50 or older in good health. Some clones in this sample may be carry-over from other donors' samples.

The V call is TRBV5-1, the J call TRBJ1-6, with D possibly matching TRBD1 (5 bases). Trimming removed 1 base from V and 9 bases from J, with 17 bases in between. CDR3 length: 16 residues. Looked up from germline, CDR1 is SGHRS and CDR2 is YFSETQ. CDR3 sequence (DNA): TGCGCCAGCAGCTTGACTTCATCAGGGAGGGGTTCACCCCTCCACTTT. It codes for CASSLTSSGRGSPLHF.

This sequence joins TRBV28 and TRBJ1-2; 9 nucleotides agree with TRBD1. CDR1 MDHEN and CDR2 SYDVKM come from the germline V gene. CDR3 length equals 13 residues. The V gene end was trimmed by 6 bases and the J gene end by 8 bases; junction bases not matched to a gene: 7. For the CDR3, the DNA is TGTGCCAGCAGGGGAGACAGGGGGAGAGGCTACACCTTC. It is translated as CASRGDRGRGYTF.

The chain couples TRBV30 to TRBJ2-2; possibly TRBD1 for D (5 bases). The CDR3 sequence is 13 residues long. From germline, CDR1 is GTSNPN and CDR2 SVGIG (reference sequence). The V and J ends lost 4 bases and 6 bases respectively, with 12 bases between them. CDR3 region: CAWKYRLSGELFF. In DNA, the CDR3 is TGTGCCTGGAAGTACAGGCTTTCCGGGGAGCTGTTTTTT.

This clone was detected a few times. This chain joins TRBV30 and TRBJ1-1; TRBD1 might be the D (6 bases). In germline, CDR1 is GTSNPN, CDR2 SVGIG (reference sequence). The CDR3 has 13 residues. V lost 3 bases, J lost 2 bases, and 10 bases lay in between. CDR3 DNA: TGTGCCTGGAGAGAGGACAGTAACACTGAAGCTTTCTTT. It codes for CAWREDSNTEAFF.

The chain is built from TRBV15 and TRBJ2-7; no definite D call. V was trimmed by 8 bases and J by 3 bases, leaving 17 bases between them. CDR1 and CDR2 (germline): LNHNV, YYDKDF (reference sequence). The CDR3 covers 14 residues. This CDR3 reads CATARGRHLYEQYF. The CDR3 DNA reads TGTGCCACCGCTCGCGGAAGGCACCTCTACGAGCAGTACTTC.

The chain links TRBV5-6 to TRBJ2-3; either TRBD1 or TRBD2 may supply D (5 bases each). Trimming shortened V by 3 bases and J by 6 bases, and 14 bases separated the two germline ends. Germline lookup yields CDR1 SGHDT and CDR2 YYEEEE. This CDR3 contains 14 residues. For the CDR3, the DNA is TGTGCCAGCAGCTCCCTTCCGGGGCAGGATACGCAGTATTTT. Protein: CASSSLPGQDTQYF.

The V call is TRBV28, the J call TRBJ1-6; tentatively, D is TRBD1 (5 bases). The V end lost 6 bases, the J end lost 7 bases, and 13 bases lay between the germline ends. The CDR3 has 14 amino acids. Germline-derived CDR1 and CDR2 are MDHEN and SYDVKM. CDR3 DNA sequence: TGTGCCAGCAGGCCGGGGACGGTCAATTCACCCCTCCACTTT. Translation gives CASRPGTVNSPLHF. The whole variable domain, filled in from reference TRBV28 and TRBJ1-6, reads DVKVTQSSRYLVKRTGEKVFLECVQDMDHENMFWYRQDPGLGLRLIYFSYDVKMKEKGDIPEGYSVSREKKERFSLILESASTNQTSMYLCASRPGTVNSPLHFGNGTRLTVT.

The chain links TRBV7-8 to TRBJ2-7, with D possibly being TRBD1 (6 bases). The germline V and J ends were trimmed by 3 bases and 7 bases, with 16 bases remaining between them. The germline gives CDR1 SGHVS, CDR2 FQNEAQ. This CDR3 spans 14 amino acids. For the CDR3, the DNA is TGTGCCAGCAGCTTCCCGACAGGTTTTCAAGAGCAGTACTTC. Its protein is CASSFPTGFQEQYF.

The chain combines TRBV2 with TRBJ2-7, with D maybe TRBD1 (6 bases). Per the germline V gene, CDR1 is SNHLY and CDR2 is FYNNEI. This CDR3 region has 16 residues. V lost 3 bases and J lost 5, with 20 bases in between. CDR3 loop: CASSERWGRGSHEQYF. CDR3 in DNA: TGTGCCAGCAGTGAGAGGTGGGGCAGGGGTTCCCACGAGCAGTACTTC.

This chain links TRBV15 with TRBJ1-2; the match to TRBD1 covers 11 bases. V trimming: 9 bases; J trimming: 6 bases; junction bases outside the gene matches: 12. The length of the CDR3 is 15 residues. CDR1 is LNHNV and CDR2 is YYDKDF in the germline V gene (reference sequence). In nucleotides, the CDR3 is TGTGCCACTTTTGGCTTACGGGACAGGGGGAATGGCTACACCTTC. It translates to CATFGLRDRGNGYTF.

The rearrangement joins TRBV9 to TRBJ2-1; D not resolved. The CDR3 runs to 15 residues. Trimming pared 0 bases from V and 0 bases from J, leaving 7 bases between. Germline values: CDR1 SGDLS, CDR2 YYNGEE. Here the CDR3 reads CASSVAPSSYNEQFF. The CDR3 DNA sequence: TGTGCCAGCAGCGTAGCTCCGAGCTCCTACAATGAGCAGTTCTTC.

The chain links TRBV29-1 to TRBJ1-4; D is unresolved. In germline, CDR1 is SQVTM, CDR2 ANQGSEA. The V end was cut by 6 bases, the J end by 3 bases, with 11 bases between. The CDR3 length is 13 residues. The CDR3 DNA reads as TGCAGCGTGGCCCCGGGCCCTAATGAAAAACTGTTTTTT. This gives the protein CSVAPGPNEKLFF.

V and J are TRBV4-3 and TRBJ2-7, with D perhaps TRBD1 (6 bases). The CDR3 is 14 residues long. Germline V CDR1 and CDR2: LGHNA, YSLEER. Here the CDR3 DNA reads TGCGAGAGGGGGTTGGGGCCCGATCCAGGGGAGCAGTACTTC. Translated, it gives CERGLGPDPGEQYF.

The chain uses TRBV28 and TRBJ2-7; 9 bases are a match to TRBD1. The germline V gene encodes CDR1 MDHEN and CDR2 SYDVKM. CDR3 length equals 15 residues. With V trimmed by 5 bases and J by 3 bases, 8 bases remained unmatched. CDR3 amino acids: CASSRTGQGDYEQYF. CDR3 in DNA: TGTGCCAGCAGTAGAACGGGACAGGGTGACTACGAGCAGTACTTC.

As DNA, the CDR3 is TGTGCCAGCAGCCAAGTTATAGGGGCCGGGGAAAAACTGTTTTTT. It codes for CASSQVIGAGEKLFF. V usage is TRBV14 and J usage is TRBJ1-4; tentatively, D is TRBD1 (5 bases). There are 15 residues in the CDR3. V shed 1 base and J shed 8 bases, with 14 bases lying between them. Germline loops: CDR1 SGHDN, CDR2 FVKESK.

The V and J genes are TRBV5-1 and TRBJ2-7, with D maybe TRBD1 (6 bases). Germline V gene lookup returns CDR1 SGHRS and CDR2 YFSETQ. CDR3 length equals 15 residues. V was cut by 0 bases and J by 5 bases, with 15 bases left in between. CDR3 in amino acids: CASSLEGGRGNEQYF. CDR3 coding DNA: TGCGCCAGCAGCTTGGAAGGCGGCAGGGGAAACGAGCAGTACTTC.

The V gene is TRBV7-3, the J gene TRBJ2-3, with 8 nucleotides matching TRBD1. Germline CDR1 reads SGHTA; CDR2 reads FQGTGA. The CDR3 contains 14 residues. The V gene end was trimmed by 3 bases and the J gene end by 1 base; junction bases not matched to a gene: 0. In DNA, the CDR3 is TGTGCCAGCAGCTTGACAGGGGGCACAGATACGCAGTATTTT. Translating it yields CASSLTGGTDTQYF.

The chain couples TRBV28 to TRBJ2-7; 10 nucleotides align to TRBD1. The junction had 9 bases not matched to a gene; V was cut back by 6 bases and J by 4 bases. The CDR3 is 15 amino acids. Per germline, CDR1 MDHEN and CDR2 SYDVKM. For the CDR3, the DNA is TGTGCCAGCAGATATGGGACAGGGGCTTTGTACGAGCAGTACTTC. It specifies CASRYGTGALYEQYF.

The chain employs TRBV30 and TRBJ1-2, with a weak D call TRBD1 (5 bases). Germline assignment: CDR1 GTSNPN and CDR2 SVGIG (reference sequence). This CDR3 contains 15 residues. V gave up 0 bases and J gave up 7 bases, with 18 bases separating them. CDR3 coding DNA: TGTGCCTGGAGTGTACCCGACAGCCGATTTTTTGGCTACACCTTC. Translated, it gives CAWSVPDSRFFGYTF.

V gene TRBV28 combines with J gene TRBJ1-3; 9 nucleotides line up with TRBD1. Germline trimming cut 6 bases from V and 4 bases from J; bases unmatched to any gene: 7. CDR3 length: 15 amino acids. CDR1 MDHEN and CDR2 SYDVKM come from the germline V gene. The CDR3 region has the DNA TGTGCCAGCAGGGGAGGACAGGGGCTAGGAAACACCATATATTTT. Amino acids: CASRGGQGLGNTIYF.

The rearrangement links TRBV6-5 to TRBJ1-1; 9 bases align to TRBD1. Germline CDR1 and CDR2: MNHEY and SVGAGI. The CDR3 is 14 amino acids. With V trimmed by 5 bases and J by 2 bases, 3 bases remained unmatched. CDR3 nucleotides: TGTGCCAGCAGTCGGGACAGGGACAACACTGAAGCTTTCTTT. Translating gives CASSRDRDNTEAFF.

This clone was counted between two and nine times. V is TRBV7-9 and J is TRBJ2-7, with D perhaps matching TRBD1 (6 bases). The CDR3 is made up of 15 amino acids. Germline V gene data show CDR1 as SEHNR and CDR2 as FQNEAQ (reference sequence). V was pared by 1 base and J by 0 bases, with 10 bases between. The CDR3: CASSLVVGGSYEQYF. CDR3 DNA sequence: TGTGCCAGCAGCTTAGTGGTAGGGGGCTCCTACGAGCAGTACTTC.

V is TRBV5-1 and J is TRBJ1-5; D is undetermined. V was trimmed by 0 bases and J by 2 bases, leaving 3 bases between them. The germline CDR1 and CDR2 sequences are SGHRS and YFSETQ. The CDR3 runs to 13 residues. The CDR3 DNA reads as TGCGCCAGCAGCTTGGACGGCAATCAGCCCCAGCATTTT. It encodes CASSLDGNQPQHF.

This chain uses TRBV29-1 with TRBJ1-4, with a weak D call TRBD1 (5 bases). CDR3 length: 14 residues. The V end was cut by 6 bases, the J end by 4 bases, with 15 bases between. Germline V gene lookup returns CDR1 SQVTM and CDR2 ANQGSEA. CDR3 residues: CSVPGAPHNEKLFF. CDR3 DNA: TGCAGCGTCCCCGGGGCGCCCCATAATGAAAAACTGTTTTTT.

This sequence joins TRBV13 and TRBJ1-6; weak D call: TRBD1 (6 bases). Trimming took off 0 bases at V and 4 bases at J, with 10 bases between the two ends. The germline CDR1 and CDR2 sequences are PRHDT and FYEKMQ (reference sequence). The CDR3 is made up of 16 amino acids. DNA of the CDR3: TGTGCCAGCAGCTTAGGGACGCAGGGGTATAATTCACCCCTCCACTTT. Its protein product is CASSLGTQGYNSPLHF.